The 29 T cell receptor beta chains below all came from one sample that was sequenced in a study of OX40 agonist ivuxolimab in advanced cancers. The library was generated by the immunoSEQ multiplex PCR assay. TCRdb took this table from immuneACCESS and kept in-frame rearrangements with V and J called. Such tables lack part of the clones; where checked against another copy, unresolved V genes explain under half of the gap, and the rest is unexplained. The sample has about 50,000 clones on record, approximately 84% of them singletons. The top ten clones comprise 3% to 3.5% of the sample. The specimen comprised CD4+ or CD8+ T cells sorted from blood, sampled in a trial of the OX40 agonist ivuxolimab. The receptor source for this set is an adult with an advanced solid tumor such as melanoma, head and neck, liver or kidney cancer.

The CDR3 reads CASSQESRVGDSPLHF. Here the CDR3 DNA reads TGCGCCAGCAGCCAAGAGAGCAGGGTCGGTGATTCACCCCTCCACTTT. The chain links TRBV4-1 to TRBJ1-6, with D possibly TRBD1 on 5 matching bases. Germline V lookup: CDR1 MGHRA, CDR2 YSYEKL. Trimming took 0 bases from V and 8 from J, leaving 14 bases between them. The CDR3 totals 16 residues.

The chain couples TRBV29-1 to TRBJ1-5; TRBD1 is a possible D gene (5 bases). The germline CDR1 and CDR2 sequences are SQVTM and ANQGSEA. This CDR3 has 15 amino acids. The V end was cut by 5 bases, the J end by 2 bases, with 16 bases between. The CDR3 protein is CSVSEQEGGNQPQHF. CDR3 coding DNA: TGCAGCGTTTCCGAACAGGAAGGAGGCAATCAGCCCCAGCATTTT.

This chain links TRBV5-1 with TRBJ2-7, with 7 nucleotides matching TRBD1. The CDR3 sequence is 14 residues long. Per germline, CDR1 SGHRS and CDR2 YFSETQ. The J segment lost 1 base and the V segment lost 6 bases, leaving 7 bases of the junction unmatched. The CDR3 DNA reads as TGCGCCAGCAATCCGGACAGGCCATCCTACGAGCAGTACTTC. The encoded protein is CASNPDRPSYEQYF.

The chain employs TRBV7-3 and TRBJ2-1; TRBD1 matches at 7 bases. Trimming at V came to 0 bases and at J to 7 bases, leaving 6 bases not matched to a gene. CDR3 length equals 15 residues. Per the germline V gene, CDR1 is SGHTA and CDR2 is FQGTGA. The chain's CDR3 is CASSLTFGTANEQFF. The CDR3 nucleotides read TGTGCCAGCAGCTTAACGTTTGGGACAGCAAATGAGCAGTTCTTC.

The rearrangement joins TRBV2 to TRBJ1-2, with TRBD1 matching over 7 bases. V shed 6 bases and J 6 bases; nucleotides not matched to a gene: 10. The CDR3 sequence is 14 residues long. Germline V gives CDR1 SNHLY, CDR2 FYNNEI. CDR3 DNA sequence: TGTGCCAGCAGGGTTGACAGGGAAGGTGATGGCTACACCTTC. This gives the protein CASRVDREGDGYTF.

The CDR3 is CASKDGGRGGTEAFF. The CDR3 DNA reads TGCGCCAGCAAGGATGGAGGCAGGGGAGGCACTGAAGCTTTCTTT. The rearrangement joins TRBV10-2 to TRBJ1-1; maybe TRBD1 (6 bases). V gave up 7 bases and J gave up 4 bases, with 19 bases separating them. Per germline, CDR1 WSHSY and CDR2 SAAADI. CDR3 size: 15 residues.

The chain employs TRBV5-1 and TRBJ2-1; 13 positions match TRBD2. The trim removed 2 bases at V and 10 bases at J, leaving 3 bases unmatched. Germline V CDR1 and CDR2: SGHRS, YFSETQ. This CDR3 spans 14 amino acids. The CDR3 is CASSLGLAGEEQFF. For the CDR3, the DNA is TGCGCCAGCAGCTTAGGACTAGCGGGGGAGGAGCAGTTCTTC.

The rearrangement joins TRBV5-5 to TRBJ1-1; D may be TRBD1 (5 bases). Germline V gene data show CDR1 as SGHKS and CDR2 as YYEKEE (reference sequence). The germline V and J ends were trimmed by 0 bases and 10 bases, with 19 bases remaining between them. This CDR3 contains 15 residues. The CDR3 protein is CASSLEGRQGPRAFF. CDR3 DNA: TGTGCCAGCAGCTTGGAGGGCCGGCAGGGCCCGCGAGCTTTCTTT.

The chain joins TRBV29-1 to TRBJ2-7, with TRBD1 as a possible D gene (6 bases). This CDR3 has 12 amino acids. V lost 2 bases and J lost 3, with 8 bases in between. The germline V gene has CDR1 SQVTM and CDR2 ANQGSEA. The CDR3 spells CSVEIRGYEQYF. For the CDR3, the DNA is TGCAGCGTTGAAATCAGGGGCTACGAGCAGTACTTC.

The gene calls are TRBV10-3 and TRBJ1-3; the match to TRBD1 covers 8 bases. V shed 10 bases, J shed 7 bases, and the junction held 12 bases outside the gene matches. Germline lookup yields CDR1 ENHRY and CDR2 SYGVKD. This CDR3 spans 14 amino acids. CDR3 loop: CATRPGTGNNTIYF. DNA for the CDR3: TGTGCCACCAGACCCGGGACAGGCAACAACACCATATATTTT.

The genes are TRBV29-1 and TRBJ2-3, with a weak D call TRBD1 (7 bases). CDR1 and CDR2 (germline): SQVTM, ANQGSEA. This CDR3 is 14 amino acids long. Trimming shortened V by 3 bases and J by 2 bases, and 12 bases separated the two germline ends. The CDR3 DNA reads as TGCAGCGTTGAGGCAGGGGGGAACACAGATACGCAGTATTTT. Protein: CSVEAGGNTDTQYF.

This rearrangement joins TRBV7-8 to TRBJ2-1; unclear D gene. The CDR3 runs 11 residues. The germline V gene has CDR1 SGHVS and CDR2 FQNEAQ. V shed 8 bases and J shed 4 bases, with 6 bases lying between them. CDR3 DNA sequence: TGTGCCAGCGAGCAATACAATGAGCAGTTCTTC. Protein: CASEQYNEQFF.

CDR3 in amino acids: CASRRTTSSYEQYF. Here the CDR3 DNA reads TGCGCCAGCAGACGGACAACCAGCTCCTACGAGCAGTACTTC. The chain is built from TRBV5-1 and TRBJ2-7; D may be TRBD1 (5 bases). V dropped 5 bases and J dropped 0 bases, with 12 bases sitting between them. The CDR3 has 14 amino acids. Germline V gives CDR1 SGHRS, CDR2 YFSETQ. The variable domain in full, with the rest retrieved from reference TRBV5-1 and TRBJ2-7, is KAGVTQTPRYLIKTRGQQVTLSCSPISGHRSVSWYQQTPGQGLQFLFEYFSETQRNKGNFPGRFSGRQFSNSRSEMNVSTLELGDSALYLCASRRTTSSYEQYFGPGTRLTVT.

The rearrangement links TRBV5-1 to TRBJ1-6, with 8 bases matching TRBD1. CDR1 is SGHRS, CDR2 YFSETQ, per germline. CDR3 length: 17 amino acids. Unmatched junction bases numbered 9, after V lost 3 bases and J lost 4 bases. For the CDR3, the DNA is TGCGCCAGCAGCTGGGGGGTCCGGGACAGGTATAATTCACCCCTCCACTTT. It translates to CASSWGVRDRYNSPLHF. Using reference TRBV5-1 and TRBJ1-6 for the parts outside the CDR3, the full variable domain is KAGVTQTPRYLIKTRGQQVTLSCSPISGHRSVSWYQQTPGQGLQFLFEYFSETQRNKGNFPGRFSGRQFSNSRSEMNVSTLELGDSALYLCASSWGVRDRYNSPLHFGNGTRLTVT.

This clone ranks as large. The chain joins TRBV19 to TRBJ2-7; unclear D gene. The CDR3 has 13 residues. Trimming removed 4 bases at V and 3 bases at J, with 10 bases between. In germline, CDR1 is LNHDA, CDR2 SQIVND (reference sequence). The CDR3 coding sequence is TGTGCCAGTAGTAGCGTTGGATTCTACGAGCAGTACTTC. As protein: CASSSVGFYEQYF.

There are a few counts of this clone. The chain combines TRBV10-2 with TRBJ2-5; 10 bases align to TRBD2. J lost 5 bases, V lost 2 bases, and 5 bases had no gene match. This CDR3 contains 15 residues. CDR1 is WSHSY, CDR2 SAAADI, per germline. In nucleotides, the CDR3 is TGCGCCAGCAGTGAGCCTAGCGGGGGTTTGGAGACCCAGTACTTC. It translates to CASSEPSGGLETQYF.

The chain couples TRBV6-1 to TRBJ2-5; D is undetermined. This CDR3 has 11 amino acids. Trimming stripped 7 bases from V and 1 base from J, with 4 bases between. The germline CDR1 and CDR2 sequences are MNHNS and SASEGT. The CDR3 DNA reads TGTGCCAGCACCGTCCAAGAGACCCAGTACTTC. Amino acids: CASTVQETQYF.

This clone was seen just once. The CDR3 DNA follows: TGTGCCAGCAGCTTAAGGGGGTCCCACGAGCAGTACTTC. It translates to CASSLRGSHEQYF. The chain recombines TRBV7-9 with TRBJ2-7, with D possibly being TRBD1 (6 bases). This CDR3 spans 13 amino acids. The ends were cut back, 2 bases at V and 5 bases at J, with 10 bases in the middle. CDR1 and CDR2 (germline): SEHNR, FQNEAQ (reference sequence).

The V and J genes are TRBV5-1 and TRBJ2-3; D gene unclear. This CDR3 has 14 residues. Germline V gene lookup returns CDR1 SGHRS and CDR2 YFSETQ. The V gene lost 0 bases and the J gene lost 2 bases, with 7 bases spanning the gap. The CDR3 loop is CASSLGSITDTQYF. The CDR3 nucleotides read TGCGCCAGCAGCTTGGGGTCGATCACAGATACGCAGTATTTT.

This chain links TRBV5-4 with TRBJ2-1, with 10 bases identical to TRBD1. This CDR3 comprises 15 residues. Germline V gives CDR1 SGHNT, CDR2 YYREEE (reference sequence). V trimming: 4 bases; J trimming: 3 bases; junction bases outside the gene matches: 4. The CDR3 loop is CASSLGQGVYNEQFF. For the CDR3, the DNA is TGTGCCAGCAGCCTAGGACAGGGGGTCTACAATGAGCAGTTCTTC.

This clone has just a few counts. The chain has TRBV5-1 and TRBJ2-3; D is unresolved. Trimming shortened V by 2 bases and J by 4 bases, and 11 bases separated the two germline ends. Germline CDR1 reads SGHRS; CDR2 reads YFSETQ. The CDR3 length is 14 residues. CDR3 sequence: CASSFGSGADTQYF. CDR3 coding DNA: TGCGCCAGCAGCTTTGGTTCCGGCGCAGATACGCAGTATTTT.

This chain uses TRBV9 with TRBJ1-4, with no clear D. CDR3 length: 14 residues. Germline V gene data show CDR1 as SGDLS and CDR2 as YYNGEE. Trimming shortened V by 1 base and J by 10 bases, and 14 bases separated the two germline ends. This chain's CDR3 is CASSVSRDSGKLFF. The DNA of the CDR3 is TGTGCCAGCAGCGTAAGCCGGGATTCCGGAAAACTGTTTTTT.

This rearrangement joins TRBV12-1 to TRBJ2-7. TRBV12-1 represents a pseudogene. The CDR3 has 11 amino acids. CDR3 sequence reads: CASSFSYEQYF. CDR3 coding DNA: TGTGCCAGCAGCTTCTCCTACGAGCAGTACTTC.

The chain couples TRBV19 to TRBJ1-6, with D unclear. The germline V gene encodes CDR1 LNHDA and CDR2 SQIVND (reference sequence). The CDR3 is made up of 13 amino acids. V lost 7 bases, J lost 11 bases, and 15 bases lay in between. In nucleotides, the CDR3 is TGTGCCAGTAAAGGATCGCTTATAACACCCCTCCACTTT. Its translation is CASKGSLITPLHF.

The J gene is TRBJ2-7, the V gene TRBV5-4; 9 bases are shared with TRBD2. CDR1 is SGHNT and CDR2 is YYREEE in the germline V gene (reference sequence). The CDR3 covers 16 residues. V dropped 4 bases and J dropped 0; count of bases not matched to a gene: 8. The CDR3 region is CASSPASGDSSYEQYF. The CDR3 DNA follows: TGTGCCAGCAGCCCCGCTAGCGGGGACTCCTCCTACGAGCAGTACTTC.

The chain couples TRBV23-1 to TRBJ2-7; 7 positions agree with TRBD2. Being an ORF, TRBV23-1 has a function that is uncertain. The CDR3 contains 12 residues. J lost 6 bases, V lost 3 bases, and 2 bases had no gene match. The DNA for the CDR3 is TGCGCCAGCAGTCATTGCGGGGGCGAGCAGTACTTC. Its translation is CASSHCGGEQYF.

This clone has only a few counts. The J gene is TRBJ2-5, the V gene TRBV4-2, with D maybe TRBD2 (6 bases). Germline V gives CDR1 LGHNA, CDR2 YNFKEQ. The CDR3 runs 14 residues. V lost 0 bases, J lost 5 bases, and 10 bases lay in between. The CDR3 region is CASSQELRGETQYF. The CDR3 DNA follows: TGTGCCAGCAGCCAAGAGCTACGGGGGGAGACCCAGTACTTC.

The CDR3 DNA reads as TGTGCCAGCAGTTACGGGGGATATGAGACTGAAGCTTTCTTT. Its translation: CASSYGGYETEAFF. The chain joins TRBV6-5 to TRBJ1-1, with D perhaps matching TRBD1 (5 bases). Trimming shortened V by 2 bases and J by 5 bases, and 12 bases separated the two germline ends. This CDR3 has 14 amino acids. Germline CDR1 is MNHEY and CDR2 is SVGAGI.

The CDR3 nucleotides read TGTGCCAGCAGCTTGAGTGAGGGGGCCAACGTCCTGACTTTC. Its protein is CASSLSEGANVLTF. This sequence joins TRBV5-5 and TRBJ2-6; no clear D gene. V was pared by 1 base and J by 4 bases, with 6 bases between. The CDR3 runs to 14 residues. The germline V gene has CDR1 SGHKS and CDR2 YYEKEE (reference sequence).